The clone carrying this TCR beta chain showed up just a few times. As yet, its antigen is unknown. This sample is drawn from a study of T-cell memory formation after mild COVID-19. Study-level findings and limits: Contracting CD8+ clones were enriched in EMRA, CD4+ mainly in CM and EM.

Germline V gene sequence: CDR1 LGHNA, CDR2 YNFKEQ. The V and J ends lost 0 bases and 1 base respectively, with 15 bases between them. This CDR3 is built from 17 residues. TCRdb reanalysed the 5' RACE reads using MiXCR and keeps one entry per CDR3 protein. The sample comprises fewer than 60,000 distinct CDR3 sequences, about 27% of which are singletons, and around 40% rests with the top ten. Sequenced: PBMCs or a T cell subset sorted from them (not recorded which). The chain recombines TRBV4-2 with TRBJ2-5; D may be TRBD2 (5 bases). The receptor's source is a man younger than 35 who had mild COVID-19 (a few samples of this study predate the infection). Cell type and time point are not known. The CDR3 here is CASSQDPVGAPQETQYF. CDR3 coding DNA: TGTGCCAGCAGCCAAGACCCGGTGGGAGCGCCCCAAGAGACCCAGTACTTC.